These 13 T cell receptor beta chains came from one sample sequenced in a study of blood T cell repertoires in COVID-19. The method was immunoSEQ multiplex PCR; TCRdb's version includes in-frame clones alone and lacks a portion of them. Of more than 150,000 clones listed, about four fifths are singletons. Sequenced sample: PBMCs or T cells enriched from blood (not recorded which). The receptor source for this set is a man between 45 and 60 years old who had recovered from COVID-19.

The chain joins TRBV7-9 to TRBJ1-6; no clear D. The V and J ends lost 5 bases and 8 bases respectively, with 7 bases between them. Germline lookup yields CDR1 SEHNR and CDR2 FQNEAQ (reference sequence). The length of the CDR3 is 12 residues. The CDR3 protein is CASSPQDSPLHF. The CDR3 DNA reads TGTGCCAGCAGCCCCCAGGATTCACCCCTCCACTTT.

This clone was detected a few times. The J gene is TRBJ2-7, the V gene TRBV5-1, with TRBD2 matching over 7 bases. The germline gives CDR1 SGHRS, CDR2 YFSETQ. The CDR3 is 14 amino acids. The ends lost 2 bases at V and 7 bases at J; junction bases unmatched: 9. CDR3 nucleotide sequence: TGCGCCAGCAGCTTAGTACTCGTGGGAGGGGAGCAGTACTTC. As protein: CASSLVLVGGEQYF.

The chain recombines TRBV5-6 with TRBJ2-2, with TRBD1 matching over 8 bases. Germline CDR1 is SGHDT and CDR2 is YYEEEE. V shed 3 bases, J shed 4 bases, and the junction held 8 bases outside the gene matches. The CDR3 contains 16 residues. The chain's CDR3 is CASSSFGTGSTGELFF. CDR3 coding DNA: TGTGCCAGCAGCTCGTTTGGGACAGGATCCACCGGGGAGCTGTTTTTT. The whole variable domain, remainder taken from reference TRBV5-6 and TRBJ2-2, is DAGVTQSPTHLIKTRGQQVTLRCSPKSGHDTVSWYQQALGQGPQFIFQYYEEEERQRGNFPDRFSGHQFPNYSSELNVNALLLGDSALYLCASSSFGTGSTGELFFGEGSRLTVL.

The V call is TRBV3-1 (or the pseudogene TRBV3-2), the J call TRBJ2-3, with 9 positions matching TRBD1. Germline V CDR1 and CDR2: LGHDT, YNNKEL (reference sequence). The CDR3 is 13 amino acids. V shed 6 bases and J 2 bases; nucleotides not matched to a gene: 0. This chain's CDR3 is CASRQGATDTQYF. CDR3 in DNA: TGTGCCAGCAGACAGGGGGCCACAGATACGCAGTATTTT.

This sequence joins TRBV18 and TRBJ2-7; the match to TRBD1 covers 8 bases. Germline lookup yields CDR1 KGHSH and CDR2 LQKENI. The length of the CDR3 is 13 residues. Germline trimming cut 5 bases from V and 4 bases from J; bases unmatched to any gene: 4. The CDR3 nucleotides read TGTGCCAGCTCATATGGACAGGGTTACGAGCAGTACTTC. Translated, it gives CASSYGQGYEQYF.

V is TRBV29-1 and J is TRBJ1-1; TRBD1 agrees at 7 bases. CDR1 and CDR2 (germline): SQVTM, ANQGSEA. V shed 4 bases, J shed 2 bases, and the junction held 7 bases outside the gene matches. The CDR3 is made up of 14 amino acids. The CDR3 region has the DNA TGCAGCGTTGGAGGTGACAGGGCCAACACTGAAGCTTTCTTT. Translated: CSVGGDRANTEAFF. Complete variable domain (other parts from reference TRBV29-1 and TRBJ1-1): SAVISQKPSRDICQRGTSLTIQCQVDSQVTMMFWYRQQPGQSLTLIATANQGSEATYESGFVIDKFPISRPNLTFSTLTVSNMSPEDSSIYLCSVGGDRANTEAFFGQGTRLTVV.

This clone was observed a single time. The chain carries TRBV2 and TRBJ1-3; 9 nucleotides match TRBD1. V lost 6 bases and J lost 1; bases outside the gene matches: 4. This CDR3 is built from 15 residues. Per the germline V gene, CDR1 is SNHLY and CDR2 is FYNNEI. CDR3 loop: CASRAGTGSGNTIYF. DNA for the CDR3: TGTGCCAGCAGGGCCGGGACAGGGTCTGGAAACACCATATATTTT.

The rearrangement joins TRBV6-6 to TRBJ2-1; D is unclear. This CDR3 spans 15 amino acids. V was cut by 4 bases and J by 3 bases, with 13 bases left in between. The germline gives CDR1 MNHNY, CDR2 SVGAGI (reference sequence). The DNA for the CDR3 is TGTGCCAGCAGTTCCAAAGGTGGCGGCTACAATGAGCAGTTCTTC. As protein: CASSSKGGGYNEQFF.

The V and J genes are TRBV19 and TRBJ2-1; D remains ambiguous. The CDR3 extends over 14 amino acids. The V and J ends lost 5 bases and 6 bases respectively, with 14 bases between them. Per the germline V gene, CDR1 is LNHDA and CDR2 is SQIVND (reference sequence). CDR3 sequence reads: CASSLTVLSNEQFF. The CDR3 DNA follows: TGTGCCAGTAGTTTAACAGTATTATCCAATGAGCAGTTCTTC.

The V and J genes are TRBV18 and TRBJ1-2; D perhaps matches TRBD1 (5 bases). CDR1 is KGHSH and CDR2 is LQKENI in the germline V gene. V was cut by 2 bases and J by 4 bases, with 14 bases left in between. CDR3 length: 15 residues. The CDR3 loop is CASSPSGVQGYGYTF. The CDR3 region has the DNA TGTGCCAGCTCACCATCGGGGGTTCAGGGCTATGGCTACACCTTC.

CDR3 protein: CASSSGAGNTIYF. For the CDR3, the DNA is TGTGCCAGCAGTTCAGGGGCTGGAAACACCATATATTTT. The chain couples TRBV27 to TRBJ1-3, with D possibly being TRBD1 (6 bases). Trimming shortened V by 4 bases and J by 2 bases, and 6 bases separated the two germline ends. There are 13 residues in the CDR3. Germline values: CDR1 MNHEY, CDR2 SMNVEV (reference sequence).

This clone occurred a few times. The same CDR3 can be traced to other DNA sequences in this sample. The rearrangement uses TRBV5-1 and TRBJ2-2; 8 nucleotides align to TRBD1. CDR1 and CDR2 from the germline V gene are SGHRS and YFSETQ. There are 14 residues in the CDR3. V lost 1 base and J lost 8; bases outside the gene matches: 4. The CDR3 DNA follows: TGCGCCAGCAGCTTGACAGGGGGGACAGGGGAGCTGTTTTTT. The encoded protein is CASSLTGGTGELFF.

This clone was observed a few times. This chain links TRBV4-2 with TRBJ2-5; 10 nucleotides line up with TRBD2. The CDR3 spans 15 residues. In germline, CDR1 is LGHNA, CDR2 YNFKEQ. J was trimmed by 3 bases and V by 0 bases; bases with no gene match: 1. CDR3 coding DNA: TGTGCCAGCAGCCAAGAAACTAGCGGGAAAGAGACCCAGTACTTC. It encodes CASSQETSGKETQYF.